This TCR beta chain emerged from a study of Graves' ophthalmopathy and Graves' hyperthyroidism. The authors amplified TCR beta CDR3 regions from RNA transcripts. RT-PCR in the first round used HTBI primers; a second-round multiplex PCR followed. Using its own MiXCR run on the multiplex PCR reads, TCRdb lists one record per CDR3 protein. The repertoire holds some 1.1 million distinct CDR3 sequences, with about 36% as singletons. Germline CDR1 LGHNA, CDR2 YSLEER. The CDR3 length is 15 residues. V shed 1 base, J shed 7 bases, and the junction held 4 bases outside the gene matches. This clonotype occurred many times.

The sequencing sample was made of peripheral blood or thyroid tissue (not recorded which). The origin of this receptor is an adult man with Graves' hyperthyroidism. The genes are TRBV4-3 and TRBJ1-6; 7 bases map to TRBD1. Here the CDR3 DNA reads TGCGCCAGCAGCCAAGCGCGGACAGGAAATTCACCCCTCCACTTT. It is translated as CASSQARTGNSPLHF.